The clone carrying this T cell receptor (beta chain) was observed once. Antigen specificity is unknown. Blood specimens came from baseline, cycle 4 day 1, and cycle 7 day 1. This specimen comes from a study of OX40 agonist ivuxolimab in advanced cancers. On the study more broadly: Participants averaged 60 years of age (range about 23 to 79) and were around 83% male.

Produced via immunoSEQ multiplex PCR; TCRdb's table is partial and in-frame only. The sample includes about 8,000 clones, about 90% of them seen just once. Findings of the study overall: Expanded clones belonging to CD8+ T cells outnumbered, on average, those of CD4+.

V lost 5 bases, J lost 0 bases, and 17 bases lay in between. CDR1 and CDR2 (germline): SGHAT, FQNNGV. This CDR3 is built from 17 residues. V and J are TRBV11-2 and TRBJ1-3; TRBD1 is a possible D gene (5 bases). The source was CD4+ or CD8+ T cells sorted from blood, collected in a trial of the OX40 agonist ivuxolimab. The clonotype was recovered from an adult with an advanced solid tumor such as melanoma, head and neck, liver or kidney cancer. CDR3 in amino acids: CASSPPVGTDSGNTIYF. CDR3 in DNA: TGTGCCAGCAGCCCACCGGTTGGGACTGACTCTGGAAACACCATATATTTT.